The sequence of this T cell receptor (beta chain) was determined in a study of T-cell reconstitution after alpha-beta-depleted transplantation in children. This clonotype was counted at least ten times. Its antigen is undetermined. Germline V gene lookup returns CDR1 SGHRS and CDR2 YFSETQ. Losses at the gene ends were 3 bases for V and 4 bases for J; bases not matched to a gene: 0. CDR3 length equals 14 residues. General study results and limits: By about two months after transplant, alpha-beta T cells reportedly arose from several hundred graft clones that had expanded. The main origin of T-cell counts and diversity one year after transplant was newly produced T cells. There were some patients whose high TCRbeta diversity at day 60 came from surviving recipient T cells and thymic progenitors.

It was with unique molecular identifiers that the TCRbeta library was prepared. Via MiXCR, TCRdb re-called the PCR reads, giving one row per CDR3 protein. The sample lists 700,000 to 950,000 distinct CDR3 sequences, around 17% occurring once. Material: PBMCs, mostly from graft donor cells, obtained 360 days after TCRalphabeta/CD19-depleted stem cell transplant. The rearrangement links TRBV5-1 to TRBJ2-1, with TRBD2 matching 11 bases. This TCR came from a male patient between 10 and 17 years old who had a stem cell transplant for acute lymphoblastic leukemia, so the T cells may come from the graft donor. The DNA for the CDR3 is TGCGCCAGCAGCTGGACTAGCGGGTACAATGAGCAGTTCTTC. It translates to CASSWTSGYNEQFF.